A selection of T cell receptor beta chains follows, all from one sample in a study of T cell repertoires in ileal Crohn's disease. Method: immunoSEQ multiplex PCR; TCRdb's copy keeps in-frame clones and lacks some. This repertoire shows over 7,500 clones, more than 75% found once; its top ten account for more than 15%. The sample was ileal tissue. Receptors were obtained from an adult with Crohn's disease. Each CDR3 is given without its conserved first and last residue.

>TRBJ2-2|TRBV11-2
ASRFHPTGELF
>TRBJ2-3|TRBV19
ASSVTLAGGAVDTQY
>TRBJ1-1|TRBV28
ASTTGGVPEAF
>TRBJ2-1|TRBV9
ASSPEGLAGGPRGF
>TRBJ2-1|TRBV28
ASSLRQTYNEQF
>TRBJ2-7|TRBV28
ASSLRGWTYEQY
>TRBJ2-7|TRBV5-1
ASSLATSGPTYEQY
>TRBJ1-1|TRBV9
ASSPPRLSNTEAF
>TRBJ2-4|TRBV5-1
ASSLALNNPKNIQY
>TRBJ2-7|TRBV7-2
ASSLVTGTSSYEQY
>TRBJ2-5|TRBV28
ASSFHGAIQETQY
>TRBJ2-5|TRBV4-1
ASSQYVGLAGGRETQY
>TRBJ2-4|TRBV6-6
ASSGTAHDGY
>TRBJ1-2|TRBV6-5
ASRDTSYGYT